Sequencing of this T cell receptor (beta chain) was carried out in a study of cytomegalovirus exposure and HLA in healthy donors. About this clone: Its matching antigen is unknown.

Study-wide results and limits: Some V segments, TRBV6-2 and TRBV6-3 among them, were indistinguishable and were therefore excluded.

Both 60 Vbeta primers and 13 Jbeta primers went into the PCR. The table came from immunoSEQ multiplex PCR; TCRdb's copy has only in-frame clones and leaves some out. The sample lists tens of thousands of clones, around 85% seen once, with roughly 3% in the top ten. Trimming removed 8 bases from V and 1 base from J; junction bases left unmatched: 9. This CDR3 region has 15 residues. Germline V CDR1 and CDR2: LNHDA, SQIVND (reference sequence). The source is a woman aged 25 to 39 in good health and CMV-seronegative. The sample was PBMCs. The chain employs TRBV19 and TRBJ1-1, with 8 bases fitting TRBD1. The CDR3 spells CASDPAGQGNTEAFF. In nucleotides, the CDR3 is TGTGCCAGTGACCCGGCCGGACAGGGGAACACTGAAGCTTTCTTT.